This T cell receptor (beta chain) appears in the sequencing data of a study of blood T cell repertoires in COVID-19. Whole-study context: Sites in the United States, Italy and Spain provided acute and convalescent COVID-19 samples. In each case, the material was cDNA or gDNA derived from T cells, B-cell-depleted T cells, or PBMCs.

Original processing methods: How many nucleated cells were present was estimated from reference gene primer amplification. Sequencing used immunoSEQ multiplex PCR; TCRdb keeps in-frame clones, though not all of them. D and trimming come from the DNA, and the V and J calls and clone size come from that table. The sample includes 200,000 to 250,000 clones, about 79% of them seen just once. The receptor was isolated from a man in his fifties or sixties with active or convalescent COVID-19. Input material: peripheral blood.

The chain's CDR3 is CASSVGRMYYGYTF. The CDR3 DNA sequence: TGTGCCAGCAGTGTAGGCAGGATGTACTATGGCTACACCTTC. This chain connects TRBV2 to TRBJ1-2, with unresolved D. The V and J ends lost 4 bases and 3 bases respectively, with 12 bases between them. The CDR3 has 14 residues. The germline gives CDR1 SNHLY, CDR2 FYNNEI.